One and the same sample provided the 17 T cell receptor beta chains below, sequenced in a study of Graves' ophthalmopathy and Graves' hyperthyroidism. The authors amplified TCR beta CDR3 regions, and they did so from RNA transcripts for repertoire sequencing. After a first-round RT-PCR with HTBI primers, a second-round multiplex PCR was run. One entry per CDR3 protein results from TCRdb running MiXCR on the multiplex PCR reads. The table records a few hundred thousand distinct CDR3 sequences, 17% of them present only once. Sequenced input: peripheral blood. These receptors all come from an adult woman with stable Graves' hyperthyroidism.

At least ten counts were recorded for this clonotype. The V call is TRBV28, the J call TRBJ2-7; 10 bases line up with TRBD2. Germline trimming cut 5 bases from V and 3 bases from J; bases unmatched to any gene: 10. Germline-derived CDR1 and CDR2 are MDHEN and SYDVKM. This CDR3 has 16 residues. As DNA, the CDR3 is TGTGCCAGCAGTCCGAGAAGCGGGAGGGCCCTCTACGAGCAGTACTTC. It specifies CASSPRSGRALYEQYF.

This clonotype occurred many times. V is TRBV29-1 and J is TRBJ2-4, with D uncertain. There are 13 residues in the CDR3. Germline CDR1 and CDR2: SQVTM and ANQGSEA. Between the trimmed V and J ends, which lost 7 bases and 0 bases, there was a span of 10 bases. The CDR3 bases are TGCAGCGCCCTTATACTAGCCAAAAACATTCAGTACTTC. Protein product: CSALILAKNIQYF.

The chain uses TRBV5-1 and TRBJ2-7; D might be TRBD2 (6 bases). With 1 base removed from V and 7 bases from J, the gap between germline ends came to 15 bases. CDR1 and CDR2 (germline): SGHRS, YFSETQ. The CDR3 sequence is 14 residues long. The CDR3 spells CASSLLWFGGEQYF. CDR3 nucleotides: TGCGCCAGCAGCTTGCTTTGGTTCGGGGGAGAGCAGTACTTC.

This clonotype has ten or more counts. The CDR3 nucleotides read TGCGCCAGCAGCTTGGAGCCGCGGGCGGAGCAGTACTTC. Encoded protein: CASSLEPRAEQYF. The chain uses TRBV5-1 and TRBJ2-7; perhaps TRBD2 as D (5 bases). CDR3 length: 13 residues. Trimming took 0 bases from V and 7 from J, leaving 11 bases between them. The germline V gene has CDR1 SGHRS and CDR2 YFSETQ.

The sample holds many counts of this clonotype. V usage is TRBV6-4 and J usage is TRBJ1-2; no clear D gene. This CDR3 has 13 amino acids. The germline gives CDR1 MRHNA, CDR2 SNTAGT. The V gene lost 6 bases and the J gene lost 4 bases, with 12 bases spanning the gap. The DNA of the CDR3 is TGTGCCAGCAGGGCGGATTGGGCCTATGGCTACACCTTC. Residues: CASRADWAYGYTF.

The J gene is TRBJ2-5, the V gene TRBV2; D is possibly TRBD1 (5 bases). Trimming stripped 5 bases from V and 5 bases from J, with 18 bases between. CDR3 length equals 15 residues. Germline CDR1 is SNHLY and CDR2 is FYNNEI. The CDR3 sequence: CASSLRQGMGETQYF. The DNA of the CDR3 is TGTGCCAGCAGTTTACGCCAGGGTATGGGTGAGACCCAGTACTTC.

At least ten counts were recorded for this clonotype. Compared with germline, one end of the junction differs, possibly owing to a read error. This rearrangement joins TRBV4-1 to TRBJ2-7, with TRBD1 matching 10 bases. Germline lookup yields CDR1 MGHRA and CDR2 YSYEKL. This CDR3 is built from 15 residues. The CDR3 DNA follows: TGTGCCAGCAGCCAAGCGGGGACAGGGGCCTACGAGCAGTACTTC. It yields the protein CASSQAGTGAYEQYF.

The sample holds many counts of this clonotype. V usage is TRBV7-2 and J usage is TRBJ1-5; D uncertain. V was clipped by 4 bases and J by 5 bases, with 9 bases between them. The CDR3 covers 13 residues. Germline lookup yields CDR1 SGHTA and CDR2 FQGNSA. CDR3 sequence reads: CASSSGRDQPQHF. CDR3 in DNA: TGTGCCAGCAGCTCCGGACGGGATCAGCCCCAGCATTTT.

The rearrangement uses TRBV30 and TRBJ1-2; D is perhaps TRBD1 (6 bases). Trimming removed 4 bases at V and 4 bases at J, with 13 bases between. Germline V gives CDR1 GTSNPN, CDR2 SVGIG (reference sequence). This CDR3 spans 13 amino acids. The CDR3: CAWKEQGAYGYTF. The CDR3 coding sequence is TGTGCCTGGAAAGAACAGGGTGCCTATGGCTACACCTTC.

As concerns this clonotype: This may stem from a read error, because a much larger clone lies one nucleotide away. The chain joins TRBV28 to TRBJ1-3, with D unresolved. CDR3 length equals 14 residues. V was shortened by 5 bases and J by 0 bases, with 8 bases between the two germline ends. CDR1 MDHEN and CDR2 SYDVKM come from the germline V gene. The CDR3 reads CASSITISGNTIYF. In DNA, the CDR3 is TGTGCCAGCAGTATTACGATCTCTGGAAACACCATATATTTT. The full variable domain, completed using reference TRBV28 and TRBJ1-3, is DVKVTQSSRYLVKRTGEKVFLECVQDMDHENMFWYRQDPGLGLRLIYFSYDVKMKEKGDIPEGYSVSREKKERFSLILESASTNQTSMYLCASSITISGNTIYFGEGSWLTVV.

Regarding this clonotype: The junction departs from the called germline gene at one end, perhaps through a read error. J is TRBJ2-7 and V is TRBV6-5; D is ambiguous. CDR3 length: 14 amino acids. The germline CDR1 and CDR2 sequences are MNHEY and SVGAGI. CDR3: CACSYGPTSYERYF. As DNA, the CDR3 is TGTGCCTGCAGTTACGGGCCGACCTCCTACGAGCGGTACTTC.

This clonotype was recorded at least ten times. V gene TRBV29-1 combines with J gene TRBJ2-7; perhaps D is TRBD1 or TRBD2 (5 bases each). V gave up 1 base and J gave up 2 bases, with 12 bases separating them. The CDR3 is made up of 14 amino acids. Germline loops: CDR1 SQVTM, CDR2 ANQGSEA. The CDR3, as DNA: TGCAGCGTTGAAGCAGGGACGGGTACCTACGAGCAGTACTTC. This sequence encodes CSVEAGTGTYEQYF.

There are many counts of this clonotype. This rearrangement joins TRBV6-5 to TRBJ2-5, with 14 bases that match TRBD2. Germline CDR1 and CDR2: MNHEY and SVGAGI. The CDR3 is 17 residues long. With V trimmed by 2 bases and J by 7 bases, 9 bases remained unmatched. The CDR3 here is CASSYVGTSGSQGTQYF. The CDR3 DNA is TGTGCCAGCAGTTACGTAGGGACTAGCGGGAGTCAGGGGACCCAGTACTTC.

Many counts were recorded for this clonotype. The chain links TRBV6-5 to TRBJ2-5, with 8 positions matching TRBD2. The CDR3 contains 14 residues. The trim removed 9 bases at V and 2 bases at J, leaving 8 bases unmatched. Germline values: CDR1 MNHEY, CDR2 SVGAGI. CDR3 loop: CASRLAGPQETQYF. In nucleotides, the CDR3 is TGTGCCAGTAGATTAGCGGGGCCACAAGAGACCCAGTACTTC.

Of note for this clonotype: A clone one base away is much larger, so this may be a read error. Because it lacks the conserved phenylalanine or tryptophan at the end, this CDR3 is likely a read error. The V and J genes are TRBV30 and TRBJ1-1; D remains unclear. Germline lookup yields CDR1 GTSNPN and CDR2 SVGIG (reference sequence). The length of the CDR3 is 13 residues. Trimming took 3 bases from V and 1 from J, leaving 9 bases between them. The CDR3 DNA follows: TGTGCCTGGAGGCGGACGGCGAACACTGAAGCTTTCTCT. Residues: CAWRRTANTEAFS.

In its sample, this clonotype was seen many times. The J gene is TRBJ2-4, the V gene TRBV20-1, with D perhaps matching TRBD1 or TRBD2 (5 bases each). CDR1 is DFQATT and CDR2 is SNEGSKA in the germline V gene (reference sequence). The CDR3 is 15 amino acids. Trimming removed 5 bases at V and 3 bases at J, with 17 bases between. The CDR3 spells CSALRDDLGKNIQYF. CDR3 DNA sequence: TGCAGTGCTCTCCGGGACGACTTAGGCAAAAACATTCAGTACTTC.

The chain carries TRBV18 and TRBJ1-4; 7 nucleotides agree with TRBD1. Per germline, CDR1 KGHSH and CDR2 LQKENI. The junction had 6 bases not matched to a gene; V was cut back by 3 bases and J by 5 bases. The CDR3 covers 15 residues. Written as DNA, the CDR3 is TGTGCCAGCTCACCTACGAACAGGGGCAATGAAAAACTGTTTTTT. Residues: CASSPTNRGNEKLFF.